The text below deals with one TCR beta chain. Per the germline V gene, CDR1 is KGHSH and CDR2 is LQKENI. The CDR3 consists of 14 residues. Germline trimming cut 3 bases from V and 5 bases from J; bases unmatched to any gene: 3. The authors ran a second PCR of 7 to 11 cycles using a sample-barcoded 5' primer and a J-beta primer mix. TCRdb passed the 5' RACE reads through MiXCR, listing each CDR3 protein once. Here the sample spans approximately 1.5 million distinct CDR3 sequences, about 42% being singletons. This entry is derived from a study of blood T cells in healthy people across ages. Input material: blood. The chain is built from TRBV18 and TRBJ2-1; 8 bases match TRBD1. The TCR originated in a woman aged 18-30 years in good health. The CDR3 spells CASSPDRGNNEQFF. The CDR3 DNA follows: TGTGCCAGCTCACCTGACAGGGGAAACAATGAGCAGTTCTTC.